These 9 T cell receptor beta chains came from one sample sequenced in a study of Ad26.COV2.S vaccination and SARS-CoV-2 variants. Treatment indicated: around 19 received Ad26.COV2.S at low or high dose, single or two shots; several received placebo; per-sample allocation not given. Samples were taken on day 63 after the first vaccine or placebo injection. Sequenced by immunoSEQ multiplex PCR; TCRdb stores in-frame clones only, minus some. The data show about 350,000 clones, about 89% seen once. The sequencing used peripheral blood, collected in a trial of Ad26.COV2.S vaccine versus placebo. Receptors were obtained from a person between 18 and 60 years old who received the Ad26.COV2.S COVID-19 vaccine or a placebo.

The chain links TRBV11-2 to TRBJ2-7, with 8 bases fitting TRBD2. Germline V gives CDR1 SGHAT, CDR2 FQNNGV. The length of the CDR3 is 14 residues. With 1 base clipped from V and 7 bases from J, the junction kept 6 bases outside the gene matches. CDR3 coding DNA: TGTGCCAGCAGCTTAGTCGCGGGAGGTCTTGAGCAGTACTTC. This sequence encodes CASSLVAGGLEQYF.

This clone appeared a single time. The rearrangement links TRBV7-9 to TRBJ2-7; 7 bases agree with TRBD1. Germline assignment: CDR1 SEHNR and CDR2 FQNEAQ (reference sequence). Losses at the gene ends were 5 bases for V and 6 bases for J; bases not matched to a gene: 7. The CDR3 has 13 residues. CDR3 region: CASSPRTGTEQYF. The CDR3 DNA sequence: TGTGCCAGCAGCCCACGGACAGGAACCGAGCAGTACTTC.

The V and J genes are TRBV23-1 and TRBJ2-1; 9 positions match TRBD2. TRBV23-1 is flagged as an ORF with uncertain function. V lost 4 bases, J lost 6 bases, and 4 bases stayed unmatched. CDR3 length: 14 residues. This chain's CDR3 is CASSLSGSVNEQFF. The CDR3, as DNA: TGCGCCAGCAGTCTTAGCGGGAGTGTCAATGAGCAGTTCTTC.

This clone has just a few counts. The V call is TRBV2, the J call TRBJ1-1; D possibly corresponds to TRBD1 (5 bases). V lost 6 bases to trimming and J lost 1 base, with 12 bases between them. The germline gives CDR1 SNHLY, CDR2 FYNNEI. The CDR3 runs 14 residues. CDR3 sequence: CASRIRDANTEAFF. CDR3 coding DNA: TGTGCCAGCAGAATCAGGGACGCGAACACTGAAGCTTTCTTT.

The gene calls are TRBV9 and TRBJ2-3, with D possibly matching TRBD1 (5 bases). V dropped 0 bases and J dropped 3 bases, with 11 bases sitting between them. Germline V gene lookup returns CDR1 SGDLS and CDR2 YYNGEE. This CDR3 region has 15 residues. The CDR3 region has the DNA TGTGCCAGCAGCGTAGGGCCCCAGGGTACAGATACGCAGTATTTT. This translates into CASSVGPQGTDTQYF.

The chain carries TRBV11-2 and TRBJ2-5, with D perhaps matching TRBD1 (5 bases). The CDR3 length is 13 residues. V was pared by 3 bases and J by 8 bases, with 13 bases between. Germline-derived CDR1 and CDR2 are SGHAT and FQNNGV. Here the CDR3 reads CASSLTDQGTQYF. In nucleotides, the CDR3 is TGTGCCAGCAGCTTGACCGATCAGGGAACCCAGTACTTC.

J is TRBJ1-4 and V is TRBV2, with D perhaps TRBD1 (6 bases). The CDR3 loop spans 15 amino acids. The V end lost 1 base, the J end lost 11 bases, and 17 bases lay between the germline ends. Looked up from germline, CDR1 is SNHLY and CDR2 is FYNNEI. This CDR3 reads CASSEEGGFGGKLFF. The DNA for the CDR3 is TGTGCCAGCAGTGAAGAGGGGGGGTTCGGCGGTAAACTGTTTTTT.

The chain is built from TRBV2 and TRBJ2-3; either TRBD1 or TRBD2 may supply D (6 bases each). Per the germline V gene, CDR1 is SNHLY and CDR2 is FYNNEI. The V end lost 6 bases, the J end lost 6 bases, and 16 bases lay between the germline ends. The length of the CDR3 is 14 residues. The CDR3 is CASSQGGKGDTQYF. The CDR3 bases are TGTGCCAGCAGCCAAGGGGGGAAGGGGGATACGCAGTATTTT.

The chain recombines TRBV5-5 with TRBJ1-1; 7 bases align to TRBD1. CDR1 is SGHKS and CDR2 is YYEKEE in the germline V gene (reference sequence). V shed 4 bases and J 12 bases; nucleotides not matched to a gene: 6. This CDR3 region has 11 residues. The CDR3 DNA reads TGTGCCAGCAGCGTGGACAGGATGTCTTTCTTT. Translating it yields CASSVDRMSFF.